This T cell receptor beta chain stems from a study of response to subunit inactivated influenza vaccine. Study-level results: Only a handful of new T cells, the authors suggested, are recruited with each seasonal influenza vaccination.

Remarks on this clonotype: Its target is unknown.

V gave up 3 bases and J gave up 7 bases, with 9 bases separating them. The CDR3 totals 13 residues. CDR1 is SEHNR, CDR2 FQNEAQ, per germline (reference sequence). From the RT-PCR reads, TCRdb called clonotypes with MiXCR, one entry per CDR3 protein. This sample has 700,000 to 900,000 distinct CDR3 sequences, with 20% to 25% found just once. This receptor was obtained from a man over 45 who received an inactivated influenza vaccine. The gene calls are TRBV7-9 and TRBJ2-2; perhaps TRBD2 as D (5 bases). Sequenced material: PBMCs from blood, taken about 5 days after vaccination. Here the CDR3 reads CASSFITSGELFF. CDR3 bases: TGTGCCAGCAGCTTTATAACTAGCGGGGAGCTGTTTTTT. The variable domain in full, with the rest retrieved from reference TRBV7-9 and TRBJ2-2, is DTGVSQNPRHKITKRGQNVTFRCDPISEHNRLYWYRQTLGQGPEFLTYFQNEAQLEKSRLLSDRFSAERPKGSFSTLEIQRTEQGDSAMYLCASSFITSGELFFGEGSRLTVL.